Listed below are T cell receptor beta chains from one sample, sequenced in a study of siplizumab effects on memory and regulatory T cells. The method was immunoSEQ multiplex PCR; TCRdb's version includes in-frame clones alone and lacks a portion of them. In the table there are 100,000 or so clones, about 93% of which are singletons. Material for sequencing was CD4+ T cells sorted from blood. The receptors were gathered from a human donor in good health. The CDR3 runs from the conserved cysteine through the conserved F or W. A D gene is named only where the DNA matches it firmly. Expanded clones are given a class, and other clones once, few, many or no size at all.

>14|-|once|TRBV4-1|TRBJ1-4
CASSQRRNPEKLFF
TGCGCCAGCAGCCAGAGGCGGAATCCGGAAAAACTGTTTTTT
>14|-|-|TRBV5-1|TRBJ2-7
CASSLNGAFYEQYF
TGCGCCAGCAGCTTGAATGGAGCATTCTACGAGCAGTACTTC
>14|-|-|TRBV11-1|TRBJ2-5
CASSFASDQETQYF
TGTGCCAGCAGCTTCGCTAGCGACCAAGAGACCCAGTACTTC
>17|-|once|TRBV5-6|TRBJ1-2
CASSLIYRDAANYGYTF
TGTGCCAGCAGCTTGATCTACAGGGATGCAGCTAACTATGGCTACACCTTC
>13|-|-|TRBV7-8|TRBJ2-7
CASSLGFRYEQYF
TGTGCCAGCAGCTTAGGGTTTCGCTACGAGCAGTACTTC
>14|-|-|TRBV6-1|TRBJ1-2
CASSEATGTLGYTF
TGTGCCAGCAGTGAAGCTACCGGGACCCTCGGCTACACCTTC
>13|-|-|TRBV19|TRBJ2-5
CASRTANQETQYF
TGTGCCAGTAGAACGGCAAATCAAGAGACCCAGTACTTC
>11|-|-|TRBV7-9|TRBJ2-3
CAIGGADTQYF
TGTGCCATCGGTGGGGCAGATACGCAGTATTTT
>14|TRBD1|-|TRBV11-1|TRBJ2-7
CASSPTGLPYEQYF
TGTGCCAGCAGCCCGACAGGGCTCCCCTACGAGCAGTACTTC
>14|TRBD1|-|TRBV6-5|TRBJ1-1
CASRPGGGNTEAFF
TGTGCCAGCAGACCAGGGGGTGGTAACACTGAAGCTTTCTTT
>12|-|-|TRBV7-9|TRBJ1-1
CASSERNTEAFF
TGTGCCAGCAGCGAAAGAAACACTGAAGCTTTCTTT
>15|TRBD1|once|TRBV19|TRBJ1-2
CASSPGDRPPGGYTF
TGTGCCAGTAGCCCCGGGGACAGGCCGCCGGGTGGCTACACCTTC
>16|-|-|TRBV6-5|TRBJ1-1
CASSYSKRDLNTEAFF
TGTGCCAGCAGTTACTCGAAACGGGACCTGAACACTGAAGCTTTCTTT
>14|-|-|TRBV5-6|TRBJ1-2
CASSLWTALGGYTF
TGTGCCAGCAGCCTTTGGACAGCTCTCGGTGGCTACACCTTC
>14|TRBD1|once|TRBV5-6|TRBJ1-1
CASSWGQGGTEAFF
TGTGCCAGCAGCTGGGGACAGGGGGGCACTGAAGCTTTCTTT
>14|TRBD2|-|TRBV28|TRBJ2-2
CAAGGSGNTGELFF
TGTGCAGCGGGGGGTAGCGGGAACACCGGGGAGCTGTTTTTT
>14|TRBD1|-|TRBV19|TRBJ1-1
CASSPQGLNTEAFF
TGTGCCAGTAGCCCACAGGGGTTGAACACTGAAGCTTTCTTT
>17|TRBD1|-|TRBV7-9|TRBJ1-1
CASSLKQGAQIYTEAFF
TGTGCCAGCAGCTTGAAACAGGGGGCGCAAATCTACACTGAAGCTTTCTTT
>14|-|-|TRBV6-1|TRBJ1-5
CASSESGGNQPQHF
TGTGCCAGCAGTGAGTCAGGGGGCAATCAGCCCCAGCATTTT
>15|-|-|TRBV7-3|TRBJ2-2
CASSYGSQNTGELFF
TGTGCCAGCAGCTACGGGTCACAGAACACCGGGGAGCTGTTTTTT
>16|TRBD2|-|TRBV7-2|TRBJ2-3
CASSLGLAATQGTQYF
TGTGCCAGCAGCTTGGGACTAGCGGCGACCCAGGGTACGCAGTATTTT
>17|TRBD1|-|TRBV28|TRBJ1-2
CASSLGQSLPLGHGYTF
TGTGCCAGCAGTTTGGGACAGTCGCTCCCACTTGGCCATGGCTACACCTTC
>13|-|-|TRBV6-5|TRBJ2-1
CASRAAGYNEQFF
TGTGCCAGTCGTGCGGCAGGGTACAATGAGCAGTTCTTC